The 20 T cell receptor beta chains below come from one sample, sequenced in a study of shared clonotypes between healthy human individuals. The repertoire was sequenced with immunoSEQ multiplex PCR; TCRdb's copy has only in-frame clones and lacks some. The repertoire consists of millions of clones, with 85% to 95% occurring once and the leading ten covering more than 0.1%. The source material was naive CD4+ T cells sorted from blood. Sample subset: CD45RA+ positively selected. The origin of the receptors is a man between 18 and 35 years old in good health.

This clone has only a few counts. J is TRBJ2-7 and V is TRBV10-2, with no clear D. Per germline, CDR1 WSHSY and CDR2 SAAADI. The CDR3 is made up of 12 amino acids. V dropped 6 bases and J dropped 5 bases, with 11 bases sitting between them. The CDR3 DNA follows: TGCGCCAGCAGGGGGATCCTCGACGAGCAGTACTTC. It translates to CASRGILDEQYF.

The V gene is TRBV5-1, the J gene TRBJ1-1; D might be TRBD1 (6 bases). This CDR3 contains 14 residues. Trimming pared 0 bases from V and 4 bases from J, leaving 10 bases between. CDR1 is SGHRS, CDR2 YFSETQ, per germline. Here the CDR3 DNA reads TGCGCCAGCAGCTTGGAGGGGGGTTCCACTGAAGCTTTCTTT. It is translated as CASSLEGGSTEAFF.

The chain recombines TRBV6-5 with TRBJ2-5; no clear D. From germline, CDR1 is MNHEY and CDR2 SVGAGI. This CDR3 is built from 12 residues. The ends were cut back, 2 bases at V and 2 bases at J, with 3 bases in the middle. The CDR3 sequence is CASSYGQETQYF. The CDR3 region has the DNA TGTGCCAGCAGTTACGGACAAGAGACCCAGTACTTC.

This sequence joins TRBV25-1 and TRBJ1-4; possibly TRBD1 for D (5 bases). This CDR3 has 15 residues. The V end was cut by 4 bases, the J end by 4 bases, with 13 bases between. Germline V gives CDR1 MGHDK, CDR2 SYGVNS. The CDR3 bases are TGTGCCAGCAGTGCCCTAGGGGTAGTTAATGAAAAACTGTTTTTT. Translated: CASSALGVVNEKLFF.

The chain uses TRBV15 and TRBJ2-3; D is unclear. CDR1 is LNHNV, CDR2 YYDKDF, per germline (reference sequence). The CDR3 extends over 15 amino acids. V was shortened by 1 base and J by 0 bases, with 8 bases between the two germline ends. This CDR3 reads CATSRGRGSTDTQYF. In nucleotides, the CDR3 is TGTGCCACCAGCAGAGGACGTGGGAGCACAGATACGCAGTATTTT. The full variable domain, with the rest looked up from reference TRBV15 and TRBJ2-3, is DAMVIQNPRYQVTQFGKPVTLSCSQTLNHNVMYWYQQKSSQAPKLLFHYYDKDFNNEADTPDNFQSRRPNTSFCFLDIRSPGLGDTAMYLCATSRGRGSTDTQYFGPGTRLTVL.

This chain joins TRBV6-5 and TRBJ1-2; D call uncertain. CDR1 is MNHEY and CDR2 is SVGAGI in the germline V gene. Trimming pared 1 base from V and 2 bases from J, leaving 5 bases between. The CDR3 contains 13 residues. The CDR3 loop reads CASSYYVNYGYTF. Here the CDR3 DNA reads TGTGCCAGCAGTTACTACGTAAACTATGGCTACACCTTC.

This chain links TRBV11-2 with TRBJ2-7, with 7 bases that match TRBD2. The ends lost 1 base at V and 4 bases at J; junction bases unmatched: 10. CDR1 is SGHAT and CDR2 is FQNNGV in the germline V gene. The CDR3 extends over 16 amino acids. CDR3 nucleotide sequence: TGTGCCAGCAGCTTAGTCGGATCTAGCGGAGCGTACGAGCAGTACTTC. It encodes CASSLVGSSGAYEQYF.

This sequence joins TRBV27 and TRBJ1-5; weak D call: TRBD1 (6 bases). The CDR3 runs to 14 residues. Trimming shortened V by 10 bases and J by 1 base, and 14 bases separated the two germline ends. Germline V lookup: CDR1 MNHEY, CDR2 SMNVEV (reference sequence). The CDR3 nucleotides are TGTGCCACCCGACAGGACAGAAGCAATCAGCCCCAGCATTTT. Amino acid sequence: CATRQDRSNQPQHF.

The CDR3 reads CASSLVHGAISNQPQHF. The CDR3 DNA reads as TGTGCCAGCAGCTTGGTGCATGGGGCCATCAGCAATCAGCCCCAGCATTTT. The J gene is TRBJ1-5, the V gene TRBV5-8, with a tentative D call TRBD1 (5 bases). Trimming shortened V by 0 bases and J by 1 base, and 14 bases separated the two germline ends. This CDR3 region has 17 residues. Germline V lookup: CDR1 SGHTS, CDR2 YDEGEE.

This clone has at least ten counts. The chain carries TRBV18 and TRBJ1-4, with TRBD1 identical over 7 bases. V lost 5 bases to trimming and J lost 8 bases; unmatched junction nucleotides: 11. Germline CDR1 reads KGHSH; CDR2 reads LQKENI. The CDR3 has 15 residues. Here the CDR3 reads CASSTRTGQGEKLFF. The CDR3, as DNA: TGTGCCAGCTCAACGAGGACAGGACAAGGCGAAAAACTGTTTTTT.

The J gene is TRBJ1-5, the V gene TRBV6-6; 7 nucleotides match TRBD1. CDR3 length: 16 amino acids. J gave up 3 bases and V 6 bases, and 11 bases lay outside the gene matches. Germline V gives CDR1 MNHNY, CDR2 SVGAGI (reference sequence). The CDR3 coding sequence is TGTGCCAGCAGCCACTTGGGCAGGGGGAACAATCAGCCCCAGCATTTT. This codes for CASSHLGRGNNQPQHF.

This clone appeared once. The rearrangement uses TRBV9 and TRBJ2-4; D is unclear. With 2 bases removed from V and 1 base from J, the gap between germline ends came to 7 bases. This CDR3 is built from 14 residues. Germline values: CDR1 SGDLS, CDR2 YYNGEE. CDR3 residues: CASSVTGAKNIQYF. The CDR3 region has the DNA TGTGCCAGCAGCGTTACCGGGGCCAAAAACATTCAGTACTTC.

The sample holds one count of this clone. J is TRBJ2-2 and V is TRBV7-9, with no clear D. CDR1 is SEHNR, CDR2 FQNEAQ, per germline (reference sequence). V lost 2 bases to trimming and J lost 1 base, with 8 bases between them. The CDR3 totals 15 residues. In DNA form, the CDR3 reads TGTGCCAGCAGCTTACAGTCACTGAACACCGGGGAGCTGTTTTTT. It codes for CASSLQSLNTGELFF.

The chain employs TRBV2 and TRBJ1-1, with 11 bases identical to TRBD1. The germline gives CDR1 SNHLY, CDR2 FYNNEI. V shed 4 bases and J 8 bases; nucleotides not matched to a gene: 3. This CDR3 spans 13 amino acids. Here the CDR3 DNA reads TGTGCCAGCAGTGGGACAGGGGGCGCAGAAGCTTTCTTT. This gives the protein CASSGTGGAEAFF.

The V call is TRBV6-4, the J call TRBJ2-6, with a weak D call TRBD1 (6 bases). Germline assignment: CDR1 MRHNA and CDR2 SNTAGT. V lost 3 bases and J lost 0, with 12 bases in between. The length of the CDR3 is 17 residues. Written as DNA, the CDR3 is TGTGCCAGCAGTGATAGGGGGACAACCTCTGGGGCCAACGTCCTGACTTTC. As protein: CASSDRGTTSGANVLTF.

V is TRBV10-3 and J is TRBJ1-2; D uncertain. Germline-derived CDR1 and CDR2 are ENHRY and SYGVKD. Trimming left V 6 bases short and J 5 bases short, with 10 bases between. This CDR3 contains 12 residues. The CDR3 reads CAISHSNYGYTF. CDR3 coding DNA: TGTGCCATCAGCCACTCGAATTATGGCTACACCTTC.

For the CDR3, the DNA is TGCGCCAGCAGCCATCCACAGGGGGCGTTAAACTATGGCTACACCTTC. Translated, it gives CASSHPQGALNYGYTF. The V call is TRBV4-1, the J call TRBJ1-2; 9 bases are a match to TRBD1. Unmatched junction bases numbered 7, after V lost 3 bases and J lost 2 bases. The germline V gene encodes CDR1 MGHRA and CDR2 YSYEKL. The CDR3 consists of 16 residues.

The chain uses TRBV19 and TRBJ2-3, with 9 bases fitting TRBD1. Germline V gene data show CDR1 as LNHDA and CDR2 as SQIVND (reference sequence). V lost 5 bases and J lost 3; bases outside the gene matches: 6. CDR3 length equals 15 residues. Written as DNA, the CDR3 is TGTGCCAGTAGTTCGGGACAGGGTTTGACAGATACGCAGTATTTT. Translation: CASSSGQGLTDTQYF.

The chain employs TRBV27 and TRBJ2-7, with TRBD2 as a possible D gene (6 bases). From germline, CDR1 is MNHEY and CDR2 SMNVEV (reference sequence). V was trimmed by 5 bases and J by 2 bases, leaving 31 bases between them. This CDR3 region has 20 residues. CDR3 in DNA: TGTGCCAGCAGTCACGCGGGGCTATTTAGCGGCCGAACTCTTACCTACGAGCAGTACTTC. Translating gives CASSHAGLFSGRTLTYEQYF.

Details on this clone: The same CDR3 can be traced to other DNA sequences in this sample. This chain connects TRBV10-3 to TRBJ2-7; tentatively, D is TRBD1 (6 bases). CDR3 length equals 14 residues. Per germline, CDR1 ENHRY and CDR2 SYGVKD. Trimming stripped 3 bases from V and 1 base from J, with 10 bases between. As DNA, the CDR3 is TGTGCCATCAGTGAATCCGGGACATCCTACGAGCAGTACTTC. This translates into CAISESGTSYEQYF.